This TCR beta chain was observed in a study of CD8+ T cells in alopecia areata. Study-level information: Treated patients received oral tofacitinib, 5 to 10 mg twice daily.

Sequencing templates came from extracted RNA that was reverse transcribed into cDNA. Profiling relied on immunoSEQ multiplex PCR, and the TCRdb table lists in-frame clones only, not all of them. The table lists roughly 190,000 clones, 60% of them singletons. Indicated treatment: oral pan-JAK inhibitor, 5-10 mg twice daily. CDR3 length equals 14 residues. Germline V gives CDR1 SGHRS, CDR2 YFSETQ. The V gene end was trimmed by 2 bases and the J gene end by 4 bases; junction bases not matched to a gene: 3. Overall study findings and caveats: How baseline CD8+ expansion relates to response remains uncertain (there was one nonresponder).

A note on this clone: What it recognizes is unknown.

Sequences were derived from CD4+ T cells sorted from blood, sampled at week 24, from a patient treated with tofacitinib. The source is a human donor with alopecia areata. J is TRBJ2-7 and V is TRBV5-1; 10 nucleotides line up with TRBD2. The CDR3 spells CASSLSGLAYEQYF. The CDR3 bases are TGCGCCAGCAGCTTATCGGGACTAGCGTACGAGCAGTACTTC.